This paragraph covers one T cell receptor (beta chain) sequence. The antigen is unknown. The source of the sample is a study of cytomegalovirus exposure and HLA in healthy donors. Study-wide points: Presence/absence analyses rested on an assumption that sequencing depth was roughly uniform across donors.

It was with 60 Vbeta and 13 Jbeta primers that the PCR ran. Sequencing was performed with immunoSEQ multiplex PCR; in TCRdb, only in-frame clones are kept and a portion is missing. The sample has about 140,000 clones, about four fifths seen once; the top ten hold 2.8%. Losses at the gene ends were 5 bases for V and 4 bases for J; bases not matched to a gene: 6. Germline-derived CDR1 and CDR2 are PRHDT and FYEKMQ (reference sequence). This CDR3 has 15 amino acids. The chain is built from TRBV13 and TRBJ2-5; TRBD2 matches at 11 bases. The sequence derives from a male donor in good health and CMV-seronegative. Material for sequencing was PBMCs. The CDR3, as DNA: TGTGCCAGCAGCACCGGACTAGCGGGTGCAGAGACCCAGTACTTC. Protein sequence: CASSTGLAGAETQYF.